This entry lists 17 T cell receptor beta chains sequenced from one sample in a study of Ad26.COV2.S vaccination and SARS-CoV-2 variants. Treatment given: about 20 received Ad26.COV2.S at low or high dose, single or two shots; 5 received placebo; per-sample allocation not given. Material that was analyzed had been drawn on day 63 after the first vaccine or placebo injection. Some clones are missing from TCRdb's copy, which holds only in-frame ones; the method was immunoSEQ multiplex PCR. The table lists under 550,000 clones, around 89% of them singletons. This sample comprised peripheral blood, obtained in a trial of Ad26.COV2.S vaccine versus placebo. Receptors originate from a person between 18 and 65 years old who received the Ad26.COV2.S COVID-19 vaccine or a placebo.

The chain employs TRBV6-6 and TRBJ1-6; D gene unclear. V was trimmed by 0 bases and J by 13 bases, leaving 16 bases between them. The CDR3 has 15 residues. The V gene's germline CDR1 is MNHNY and CDR2 SVGAGI (reference sequence). The CDR3 DNA is TGTGCCAGCAGTTACTCGACCCTAGGACCTCATCCCCTCCACTTT. This translates into CASSYSTLGPHPLHF.

This rearrangement joins TRBV27 to TRBJ2-1; D remains ambiguous. Trimming removed 6 bases from V and 5 bases from J, with 11 bases in between. The CDR3 is 13 residues long. CDR1 is MNHEY and CDR2 is SMNVEV in the germline V gene (reference sequence). The CDR3: CASSPSADNEQFF. CDR3 DNA sequence: TGTGCCAGCAGCCCCTCTGCGGACAATGAGCAGTTCTTC.

The chain uses TRBV4-3 and TRBJ2-7, with D unresolved. From germline, CDR1 is LGHNA and CDR2 YSLEER. This CDR3 is 13 amino acids long. The V and J ends lost 1 base and 7 bases respectively, with 11 bases between them. The CDR3 region is CASSQGMVGEQYF. For the CDR3, the DNA is TGCGCCAGCAGCCAAGGAATGGTTGGGGAGCAGTACTTC.

This chain joins TRBV21-1 and TRBJ2-7; the table's D call of TRBD1 was not tested on the DNA. TRBV21-1 is recorded as a pseudogene. The CDR3 loop spans 16 amino acids. CDR3 sequence reads: CASSLSNRGRNYEQYF. The CDR3 nucleotides are TGTGCCAGCAGCCTCTCTAACAGGGGGCGAAACTACGAGCAGTACTTC.

This clone was detected a few times. The J gene is TRBJ2-7, the V gene TRBV2; D is possibly TRBD2 (6 bases). The germline gives CDR1 SNHLY, CDR2 FYNNEI. The V end lost 5 bases, the J end lost 0 bases, and 8 bases lay between the germline ends. CDR3 size: 13 residues. CDR3 protein: CASSTGDSYEQYF. Written as DNA, the CDR3 is TGTGCCAGCAGTACGGGAGACTCCTACGAGCAGTACTTC.

The chain couples TRBV24-1 to TRBJ2-2; D perhaps matches TRBD1 (6 bases). The CDR3 loop spans 13 amino acids. Germline V gene data show CDR1 as KGHDR and CDR2 as SFDVKD. Trimming took 9 bases from V and 7 from J, leaving 14 bases between them. The CDR3 coding sequence is TGTGCCACCGGCGACAGGTTAAGCGGGGAGCTGTTTTTT. It specifies CATGDRLSGELFF.

The chain is built from TRBV3-1 (or the pseudogene TRBV3-2) and TRBJ2-5; either TRBD1 or TRBD2 may supply D (5 bases each). The V gene's germline CDR1 is LGHDT and CDR2 YNNKEL (reference sequence). CDR3 length: 15 amino acids. Trimming removed 6 bases at V and 5 bases at J, with 19 bases between. DNA of the CDR3: TGTGCCAGCAGTCTATACGGTGGGGGTTCTGAGACCCAGTACTTC. Translated, it gives CASSLYGGGSETQYF.

The chain is built from TRBV6-5 and TRBJ1-2, with a weak D call TRBD1 (5 bases). The CDR3 sequence is 15 residues long. The germline gives CDR1 MNHEY, CDR2 SVGAGI. The V gene lost 2 bases and the J gene lost 0 bases, with 10 bases spanning the gap. The CDR3 DNA is TGTGCCAGCAGTTACGCGCAGGGAGCTAACTATGGCTACACCTTC. Its protein is CASSYAQGANYGYTF.

The V and J genes are TRBV7-9 and TRBJ2-7, with TRBD1 matching 8 bases. This CDR3 is 14 amino acids long. Trimming took 3 bases from V and 7 from J; bases not matched to a gene: 8. CDR1 and CDR2 from the germline V gene are SEHNR and FQNEAQ (reference sequence). CDR3 coding DNA: TGTGCCAGCAGCTTCGGGCAGGGGGCTGGTGAGCAGTACTTC. Translating gives CASSFGQGAGEQYF.

The chain carries TRBV6-4 and TRBJ2-7; 8 bases match TRBD1. There are 13 residues in the CDR3. Unmatched junction bases numbered 7, after V lost 0 bases and J lost 12 bases. The germline CDR1 and CDR2 sequences are MRHNA and SNTAGT. The chain's CDR3 is CASSDSGRGQRYF. The CDR3 nucleotides read TGTGCCAGCAGTGACTCGGGCAGGGGGCAGAGGTACTTC.

V usage is TRBV14 and J usage is TRBJ1-1, with unresolved D. The length of the CDR3 is 14 residues. Per germline, CDR1 SGHDN and CDR2 FVKESK. With 4 bases removed from V and 4 bases from J, the gap between germline ends came to 13 bases. CDR3 bases: TGTGCCAGCAGCCCCCTGGGTCTGGGCACTGAAGCTTTCTTT. Translation: CASSPLGLGTEAFF.

This clone was counted a single time. The V and J genes are TRBV5-1 and TRBJ2-5; D gene uncertain. The germline V gene encodes CDR1 SGHRS and CDR2 YFSETQ. This CDR3 spans 14 amino acids. The germline V and J ends were trimmed by 5 bases and 0 bases, with 11 bases remaining between them. The CDR3 bases are TGCGCCAGCAGTCCAGTCAGCAACCAAGAGACCCAGTACTTC. Translating gives CASSPVSNQETQYF.

This chain joins TRBV27 and TRBJ1-1; D call uncertain. Germline CDR1 MNHEY, CDR2 SMNVEV (reference sequence). The CDR3 consists of 11 residues. The germline V and J ends were trimmed by 3 bases and 6 bases, with 5 bases remaining between them. The CDR3 here is CASSFGSEAFF. As DNA, the CDR3 is TGTGCCAGCAGTTTCGGCTCTGAAGCTTTCTTT.

V is TRBV24-1 and J is TRBJ2-2; possibly TRBD2 for D (5 bases). Per the germline V gene, CDR1 is KGHDR and CDR2 is SFDVKD. Trimming cost V 5 bases and J 9 bases, with 9 bases left between them. CDR3 size: 12 residues. In DNA form, the CDR3 reads TGTGCCACCAGTGTCGGAGGTCGGGAGCTGTTTTTT. As protein: CATSVGGRELFF.

This clone has just a few counts. Other DNA sequences in the same sample also yield this CDR3. The rearrangement links TRBV4-1 to TRBJ2-7; TRBD1 is a possible D gene (5 bases). The CDR3 has 14 amino acids. From germline, CDR1 is MGHRA and CDR2 YSYEKL. Between the trimmed V and J ends, which lost 1 base and 3 bases, there was a span of 10 bases. CDR3 nucleotide sequence: TGCGCCAGCAGCCAAGGGCAGGGAAGCTACGAGCAGTACTTC. Translation: CASSQGQGSYEQYF.

The V and J genes are TRBV7-2 and TRBJ2-5; 14 nucleotides align to TRBD2. Germline V gives CDR1 SGHTA, CDR2 FQGNSA. V shed 4 bases, J shed 2 bases, and the junction held 9 bases outside the gene matches. The CDR3 runs to 18 residues. CDR3 nucleotides: TGTGCCAGCAGCTACTTAGGGACTAGCGGGGGTTGGCAAGAGACCCAGTACTTC. This gives the protein CASSYLGTSGGWQETQYF. The full variable domain, in which reference TRBV7-2 and TRBJ2-5 provide the parts outside the CDR3, is GAGVSQSPSNKVTEKGKDVELRCDPISGHTALYWYRQSLGQGLEFLIYFQGNSAPDKSGLPSDRFSAERTGGSVSTLTIQRTQQEDSAVYLCASSYLGTSGGWQETQYFGPGTRLLVL.

J is TRBJ2-2 and V is TRBV21-1; the listed D gene, TRBD2, was not tested against the DNA. TRBV21-1 is an annotated pseudogene. The CDR3 has 17 residues. CDR3 sequence reads: CATRTSGGWGSTGELFF. In nucleotides, the CDR3 is TGTGCCACTCGGACTAGCGGGGGGTGGGGCTCCACCGGGGAGCTGTTTTTT.